The 13 T cell receptor beta chains below were found in one sample sequenced in a study of cytomegalovirus exposure and HLA in healthy donors. PCR used 60 Vbeta primers and 13 Jbeta primers. Assay used: immunoSEQ multiplex PCR; TCRdb lists only in-frame clones, some missing. The sample holds approximately 130,000 clones; about two thirds are singletons and the top ten take approximately 4%. Sequencing was done on a sample of PBMCs. The origin of the receptors is a man aged 50 or older in good health and CMV-seropositive.

V and J are TRBV29-1 and TRBJ2-2; 9 bases are a match to TRBD2. Germline V lookup: CDR1 SQVTM, CDR2 ANQGSEA. This CDR3 contains 15 residues. The ends lost 7 bases at V and 7 bases at J; junction bases unmatched: 13. The CDR3 DNA sequence: TGCAGCGCCTCCGAGCGGGGGGCCCCCGGCGGGGAGCTGTTTTTT. Protein product: CSASERGAPGGELFF.

This rearrangement joins TRBV7-3 to TRBJ1-1; no clear D gene. Trimming took off 2 bases at V and 6 bases at J, with 13 bases between the two ends. The germline V gene has CDR1 SGHTA and CDR2 FQGTGA. The CDR3 totals 14 residues. CDR3 bases: TGTGCCAGCAGCTTACACGGAGAAAGAGCTGAAGCTTTCTTT. It codes for CASSLHGERAEAFF.

The chain links TRBV11-2 to TRBJ2-4; 10 nucleotides match TRBD2. V dropped 6 bases and J dropped 7; count of bases not matched to a gene: 6. Per germline, CDR1 SGHAT and CDR2 FQNNGV. This CDR3 comprises 14 residues. The CDR3 region is CASRRLAGANIQYF. CDR3 coding DNA: TGTGCCAGCAGGCGTCTAGCGGGGGCTAACATTCAGTACTTC.

This clone was seen just once. The chain has TRBV5-6 and TRBJ1-5; 9 positions agree with TRBD1. V shed 1 base, J shed 1 base, and the junction held 3 bases outside the gene matches. Germline values: CDR1 SGHDT, CDR2 YYEEEE. The CDR3 has 16 residues. In DNA, the CDR3 is TGTGCCAGCAGCTTGTTTGGGACAGGGAGCAATCAGCCCCAGCATTTT. It is translated as CASSLFGTGSNQPQHF.

The chain has TRBV14 and TRBJ2-2; D is perhaps TRBD2 (5 bases). Looked up from germline, CDR1 is SGHDN and CDR2 is FVKESK. CDR3 length: 15 amino acids. The ends were cut back, 6 bases at V and 4 bases at J, with 15 bases in the middle. The CDR3: CASSPRGGRTGELFF. The CDR3 DNA is TGTGCCAGCAGTCCCCGGGGTGGTCGCACCGGGGAGCTGTTTTTT.

In its sample, this clone was seen a few times. The rearrangement uses TRBV5-1 and TRBJ2-6; D gene uncertain. Trimming left V 0 bases short and J 4 bases short, with 5 bases between. CDR1 and CDR2 (germline): SGHRS, YFSETQ. The CDR3 loop spans 14 amino acids. In DNA, the CDR3 is TGCGCCAGCAGCTTGGGACTGGGGGCCAACGTCCTGACTTTC. Its protein product is CASSLGLGANVLTF.

This chain joins TRBV19 and TRBJ1-4; possibly TRBD1 for D (5 bases). The CDR3 is 18 residues long. The germline V gene encodes CDR1 LNHDA and CDR2 SQIVND (reference sequence). The V and J ends lost 5 bases and 3 bases respectively, with 22 bases between them. This CDR3 reads CASSPKGPRRTANEKLFF. DNA of the CDR3: TGTGCCAGTAGTCCCAAGGGGCCGCGAAGGACGGCTAATGAAAAACTGTTTTTT.

This clone has only a few counts. The V and J genes are TRBV5-4 and TRBJ1-1, with 9 positions matching TRBD1. Germline V gene data show CDR1 as SGHNT and CDR2 as YYREEE (reference sequence). The V segment lost 4 bases and the J segment 5 bases; nucleotides outside the gene matches: 9. The CDR3 is 15 residues long. The CDR3 here is CASSPRQGVITEAFF. CDR3 coding DNA: TGTGCCAGCAGCCCACGACAGGGGGTGATAACTGAAGCTTTCTTT.

V usage is TRBV7-2 and J usage is TRBJ2-5; 7 bases match TRBD2. Germline-derived CDR1 and CDR2 are SGHTA and FQGNSA. V lost 1 base to trimming and J lost 5 bases; unmatched junction nucleotides: 1. The CDR3 loop spans 13 amino acids. Written as DNA, the CDR3 is TGTGCCAGCAGCTTAGGGACTAGGGAGACCCAGTACTTC. Translation gives CASSLGTRETQYF. The complete variable domain, with remaining parts taken from reference TRBV7-2 and TRBJ2-5, reads GAGVSQSPSNKVTEKGKDVELRCDPISGHTALYWYRQSLGQGLEFLIYFQGNSAPDKSGLPSDRFSAERTGGSVSTLTIQRTQQEDSAVYLCASSLGTRETQYFGPGTRLLVL.

This clone has more than one count but fewer than ten. J is TRBJ1-4 and V is TRBV7-2; D is unclear. This CDR3 is 16 amino acids long. Germline V CDR1 and CDR2: SGHTA, FQGNSA. V gave up 5 bases and J gave up 0 bases, with 13 bases separating them. The CDR3, as DNA: TGTGCCAGCAGCGACATACCGCTTGCAACTAATGAAAAACTGTTTTTT. Encoded protein: CASSDIPLATNEKLFF.

The chain carries TRBV19 and TRBJ1-3; D perhaps matches TRBD1 (6 bases). V lost 4 bases and J 5 bases, leaving 12 bases between the germline ends. Germline CDR1 LNHDA, CDR2 SQIVND (reference sequence). The CDR3 runs 14 residues. CDR3: CASSTTGTRNTIYF. The CDR3 region has the DNA TGTGCCAGTAGTACCACCGGGACACGAAACACCATATATTTT. The whole variable domain, remainder taken from reference TRBV19 and TRBJ1-3, is DGGITQSPKYLFRKEGQNVTLSCEQNLNHDAMYWYRQDPGQGLRLIYYSQIVNDFQKGDIAEGYSVSREKKESFPLTVTSAQKNPTAFYLCASSTTGTRNTIYFGEGSWLTVV.

The gene calls are TRBV9 and TRBJ2-3; 9 nucleotides align to TRBD2. Germline CDR1 reads SGDLS; CDR2 reads YYNGEE. The CDR3 contains 16 residues. V lost 1 base and J lost 2; bases outside the gene matches: 5. The CDR3 region is CASSVLGGRATDTQYF. CDR3 in DNA: TGTGCCAGCAGCGTACTGGGCGGGAGGGCCACAGATACGCAGTATTTT.

CDR3 DNA sequence: TGTGCCAGTAGTAGGGGGGGGCCCAGGAACACCGGGGAGCTGTTTTTT. It specifies CASSRGGPRNTGELFF. The chain links TRBV19 to TRBJ2-2; maybe TRBD2 (7 bases). This CDR3 contains 16 residues. Trimming removed 4 bases at V and 1 base at J, with 13 bases between. Germline CDR1 LNHDA, CDR2 SQIVND (reference sequence).